The source of this T cell receptor beta chain is a study of tumor-infiltrating lymphocytes in primary liver carcinoma. Germline DNA was also extracted, while the blood RNA originated from unsorted whole blood. Reverse transcription of roughly 470 ng total RNA with a constant-region primer produced TCR beta cDNA. Modified slightly, ARM-PCR produced TCR beta libraries over three nested multiplex PCR rounds. MiXCR, applied by TCRdb to the multiplex PCR reads, yields one record per CDR3 protein. The sample records 330,000 or so distinct CDR3 sequences, less than 65% being singletons. The TCR originated in a man between 35 and 55 years old with primary liver carcinoma and hepatitis B virus infection. Sequences were obtained from peripheral blood.

The CDR3 here is CSPGQGTYEQYF. In DNA, the CDR3 is TGCAGTCCAGGACAGGGGACCTACGAGCAGTACTTC. V usage is TRBV20-1 and J usage is TRBJ2-7, with TRBD1 matching 9 bases. The CDR3 has 12 amino acids. Germline CDR1 and CDR2: DFQATT and SNEGSKA (reference sequence). The junction had 4 bases not matched to a gene; V was cut back by 8 bases and J by 2 bases.